The 31 T cell receptor beta chains below all came from one sample that was sequenced in a study of blood T cell repertoires in COVID-19 (dated by TCRdb to 2018 to 2021). Libraries were constructed by the immunoSEQ multiplex PCR assay. Entries here come from immuneACCESS through TCRdb and include only in-frame sequences with V and J called. Some clones fail to appear in such tables; in the studies checked, an unresolved V gene covers under half of the shortfall, and the cause of the remainder is unknown. This sample is represented by roughly 260,000 clones; approximately 80% of them were singletons. The ten top clones hold about 4% of the sample. The specimen was peripheral blood. These receptors all stem from a woman aged 40 to 50 with active or convalescent COVID-19.

This chain links TRBV6-4 with TRBJ1-2; TRBD1 aligns across 7 bases. V lost 0 bases to trimming and J lost 4 bases; unmatched junction nucleotides: 5. The CDR3 contains 15 residues. Germline V gene lookup returns CDR1 MRHNA and CDR2 SNTAGT. CDR3 sequence reads: CASSDSSTGPYGYTF. CDR3 coding DNA: TGTGCCAGCAGTGACTCGTCGACAGGGCCCTATGGCTACACCTTC.

The chain carries TRBV6-6 and TRBJ1-5; D gene uncertain. Per the germline V gene, CDR1 is MNHNY and CDR2 is SVGAGI (reference sequence). CDR3 length equals 15 residues. V was trimmed by 0 bases and J by 7 bases, leaving 13 bases between them. The CDR3 sequence: CASSYSTRLEQPQHF. CDR3 bases: TGTGCCAGCAGTTACTCGACGAGGTTAGAACAGCCCCAGCATTTT.

The chain combines TRBV7-9 with TRBJ1-2, with 7 bases lining up with TRBD1. The junction had 12 bases not matched to a gene; V was cut back by 5 bases and J by 3 bases. Looked up from germline, CDR1 is SEHNR and CDR2 is FQNEAQ (reference sequence). This CDR3 comprises 16 residues. CDR3 nucleotide sequence: TGTGCCAGCAGCCCCGACAGGGTAAAGGGGTACTATGGCTACACCTTC. Protein: CASSPDRVKGYYGYTF.

This rearrangement joins TRBV30 to TRBJ2-5; D perhaps matches TRBD2 (5 bases). CDR1 and CDR2 from the germline V gene are GTSNPN and SVGIG (reference sequence). V lost 4 bases and J lost 1, with 7 bases in between. The CDR3 loop spans 12 amino acids. The CDR3 nucleotides read TGTGCCTGGAAACGGGGCCAAGAGACCCAGTACTTC. It encodes CAWKRGQETQYF. The whole variable domain, remainder taken from reference TRBV30 and TRBJ2-5, is SQTIHQWPATLVQPVGSPLSLECTVEGTSNPNLYWYRQAAGRGLQLLFYSVGIGQISSEVPQNLSASRPQDRQFILSSKKLLLSDSGFYLCAWKRGQETQYFGPGTRLLVL.

The gene calls are TRBV5-4 and TRBJ2-7, with D perhaps TRBD1 (7 bases). CDR1 is SGHNT and CDR2 is YYREEE in the germline V gene (reference sequence). The CDR3 loop spans 15 amino acids. With 4 bases removed from V and 1 base from J, the gap between germline ends came to 15 bases. As DNA, the CDR3 is TGTGCCAGCAGCGACCGGACAGGACTATCCTACGAGCAGTACTTC. As protein: CASSDRTGLSYEQYF.

The genes are TRBV6-6 and TRBJ1-1, with 7 bases identical to TRBD1. The germline V gene encodes CDR1 MNHNY and CDR2 SVGAGI (reference sequence). The CDR3 consists of 15 residues. V lost 1 base, J lost 5 bases, and 7 bases stayed unmatched. DNA for the CDR3: TGTGCCAGCAGTTACTTACACAGGGGAGGTACTGAAGCTTTCTTT. This codes for CASSYLHRGGTEAFF.

V usage is TRBV7-3 and J usage is TRBJ1-1; the D gene is possibly TRBD1 (6 bases). V was shortened by 5 bases and J by 0 bases, with 13 bases between the two germline ends. Germline V gives CDR1 SGHTA, CDR2 FQGTGA. This CDR3 is 15 amino acids long. CDR3 bases: TGTGCCAGCAGCCCAGGGGCAGGAATGAACACTGAAGCTTTCTTT. Translated: CASSPGAGMNTEAFF.

The chain couples TRBV30 to TRBJ1-3; D gene uncertain. Between the trimmed V and J ends, which lost 7 bases and 3 bases, there was a span of 13 bases. Germline CDR1 and CDR2: GTSNPN and SVGIG (reference sequence). There are 13 residues in the CDR3. Written as DNA, the CDR3 is TGTGCCTTACTGACGGCGGGTGGAAACACCATATATTTT. Its protein is CALLTAGGNTIYF. Drawing the rest from reference TRBV30 and TRBJ1-3, the complete variable domain is SQTIHQWPATLVQPVGSPLSLECTVEGTSNPNLYWYRQAAGRGLQLLFYSVGIGQISSEVPQNLSASRPQDRQFILSSKKLLLSDSGFYLCALLTAGGNTIYFGEGSWLTVV.

The V gene is TRBV4-1, the J gene TRBJ1-5, with D perhaps TRBD1 (6 bases). V was pared by 4 bases and J by 6 bases, with 16 bases between. The CDR3 is 15 amino acids. Per germline, CDR1 MGHRA and CDR2 YSYEKL. The chain's CDR3 is CASSPSEGGPQPQHF. CDR3 nucleotide sequence: TGCGCCAGCAGCCCCTCAGAGGGGGGGCCTCAGCCCCAGCATTTT.

The V gene is TRBV7-9, the J gene TRBJ1-1, with D maybe TRBD1 (6 bases). The CDR3 contains 16 residues. Trimming took off 8 bases at V and 4 bases at J, with 23 bases between the two ends. Germline CDR1 reads SEHNR; CDR2 reads FQNEAQ (reference sequence). CDR3 in DNA: TGTGCCAGCGGCCTTGGGGGGGGCCGATCATCCACTGAAGCTTTCTTT. Translated, it gives CASGLGGGRSSTEAFF.

This chain joins TRBV10-3 and TRBJ1-1; D is unresolved. Germline V CDR1 and CDR2: ENHRY, SYGVKD. Trimming left V 8 bases short and J 0 bases short, with 13 bases between. CDR3 length equals 14 residues. The CDR3 loop reads CAISTVEMNTEAFF. The CDR3 DNA reads TGTGCCATCTCAACAGTAGAAATGAACACTGAAGCTTTCTTT.

V usage is TRBV13 and J usage is TRBJ2-3; 8 bases are a match to TRBD2. Trimming cost V 5 bases and J 10 bases; bases outside gene matches: 8. The CDR3 has 13 amino acids. Germline assignment: CDR1 PRHDT and CDR2 FYEKMQ (reference sequence). CDR3 protein: CASSNPSGGAQYF. CDR3 bases: TGTGCCAGCAGCAACCCAAGCGGGGGTGCGCAGTATTTT.

In nucleotides, the CDR3 is TGTGCCAGCAGCTTAGAGTCCGGGATTAACACCGGGGAGCTGTTTTTT. It is translated as CASSLESGINTGELFF. The J gene is TRBJ2-2, the V gene TRBV7-6, with D possibly TRBD2 on 5 matching bases. The CDR3 runs 16 residues. V was trimmed by 1 base and J by 2 bases, leaving 11 bases between them. The germline V gene encodes CDR1 SGHVS and CDR2 FNYEAQ.

The chain carries TRBV6-5 and TRBJ1-2; perhaps TRBD1 as D (6 bases). Trimming took 8 bases from V and 7 from J, leaving 17 bases between them. The germline gives CDR1 MNHEY, CDR2 SVGAGI. The CDR3 is made up of 13 amino acids. For the CDR3, the DNA is TGTGCCAGCTCAGGGGTGACAGGAAGTGGCTACACCTTC. Encoded protein: CASSGVTGSGYTF.

As regards this clone: Mismatch with germline at one junction end may stem from a read error. The J gene is TRBJ2-4, the V gene TRBV27; no definite D call. The CDR3 length is 13 residues. Germline values: CDR1 MNHEY, CDR2 SMNVEV (reference sequence). The CDR3 loop is CASRTPNKNIQYF. For the CDR3, the DNA is TGTGCCAGCAGAACCCCCAACAAAAACATTCAATACTTC.

The chain has TRBV7-2 and TRBJ1-2, with 9 nucleotides matching TRBD1. J gave up 3 bases and V 5 bases, and 4 bases lay outside the gene matches. This CDR3 comprises 14 residues. CDR1 SGHTA and CDR2 FQGNSA come from the germline V gene. CDR3 sequence (DNA): TGTGCCAGCAGCCGGGGACAGGGCGACTATGGCTACACCTTC. Its translation is CASSRGQGDYGYTF.

V usage is TRBV6-6 and J usage is TRBJ1-5; no clear D. The V end was cut by 5 bases, the J end by 2 bases, with 16 bases between. The CDR3 sequence is 16 residues long. Germline CDR1 reads MNHNY; CDR2 reads SVGAGI (reference sequence). CDR3 nucleotide sequence: TGTGCCAGCAGTACCCCTCGGCTAGACGGCAATCAGCCCCAGCATTTT. Translation: CASSTPRLDGNQPQHF.

The V and J genes are TRBV7-6 and TRBJ1-3, with D unresolved. Germline values: CDR1 SGHVS, CDR2 FNYEAQ. This CDR3 is built from 16 residues. Trimming cost V 1 base and J 0 bases, with 10 bases left between them. The CDR3 loop reads CASSLGAANSGNTIYF. The CDR3 DNA follows: TGTGCCAGCAGCTTAGGGGCAGCCAACTCTGGAAACACCATATATTTT.

The chain recombines TRBV6-5 with TRBJ2-2, with 11 bases matching TRBD1. Germline-derived CDR1 and CDR2 are MNHEY and SVGAGI. CDR3 length: 15 amino acids. Unmatched junction bases numbered 2, after V lost 2 bases and J lost 6 bases. As DNA, the CDR3 is TGTGCCAGCAGTTACCCGGGACAGGGGGCCGGGGAGCTGTTTTTT. This gives the protein CASSYPGQGAGELFF.

This chain uses TRBV2 with TRBJ1-1, with 8 bases that match TRBD1. There are 14 residues in the CDR3. With 5 bases clipped from V and 1 base from J, the junction kept 3 bases outside the gene matches. The germline CDR1 and CDR2 sequences are SNHLY and FYNNEI. CDR3 sequence reads: CASSSGTGNTEAFF. In DNA form, the CDR3 reads TGTGCCAGCAGTTCCGGGACAGGGAACACTGAAGCTTTCTTT. The full variable domain, completed using reference TRBV2 and TRBJ1-1, is EPEVTQTPSHQVTQMGQEVILRCVPISNHLYFYWYRQILGQKVEFLVSFYNNEISEKSEIFDDQFSVERPDGSNFTLKIRSTKLEDSAMYFCASSSGTGNTEAFFGQGTRLTVV.

V and J are TRBV5-1 and TRBJ2-7; a possible D gene is TRBD2 (5 bases). V shed 3 bases and J shed 2 bases, with 12 bases lying between them. Germline CDR1 and CDR2: SGHRS and YFSETQ. There are 14 residues in the CDR3. This CDR3 reads CASSSQYGTYEQYF. The CDR3 coding sequence is TGCGCCAGCAGCTCGCAATACGGGACCTACGAGCAGTACTTC.

The chain has TRBV6-5 and TRBJ2-7, with D perhaps TRBD1 (6 bases). In germline, CDR1 is MNHEY, CDR2 SVGAGI. Trimming removed 6 bases at V and 2 bases at J, with 14 bases between. The CDR3 totals 14 residues. The CDR3 DNA reads TGTGCCAGCAGCCTCCCGAGGGACACCTACGAGCAGTACTTC. Amino acid sequence: CASSLPRDTYEQYF.

This chain links TRBV14 with TRBJ1-2, with unresolved D. In germline, CDR1 is SGHDN, CDR2 FVKESK. The CDR3 is 18 amino acids. V was cut by 4 bases and J by 9 bases, with 30 bases left in between. This CDR3 reads CASSPFDEGTKKLTRYTF. DNA for the CDR3: TGTGCCAGCAGCCCTTTCGATGAAGGAACGAAAAAACTAACTCGCTACACCTTC.

Of note for this clone: Other DNA sequences from this sample encode an identical CDR3 as well. V gene TRBV30 combines with J gene TRBJ1-5; D unclear. The CDR3 totals 13 residues. The V end lost 0 bases, the J end lost 1 base, and 4 bases lay between the germline ends. The germline gives CDR1 GTSNPN, CDR2 SVGIG (reference sequence). DNA of the CDR3: TGTGCCTGGAGTGTACAGAGCAATCAGCCCCAGCATTTT. Amino acids: CAWSVQSNQPQHF.

The chain recombines TRBV18 with TRBJ2-2, with 7 nucleotides matching TRBD2. Germline V CDR1 and CDR2: KGHSH, LQKENI. This CDR3 spans 16 amino acids. The trim removed 2 bases at V and 1 base at J, leaving 4 bases unmatched. The CDR3 DNA reads as TGTGCCAGCTCACCAAACGGCGGGGGGAACACCGGGGAGCTGTTTTTT. Its translation is CASSPNGGGNTGELFF.

This rearrangement joins TRBV27 to TRBJ2-5; maybe TRBD1 (6 bases). Trimming took 0 bases from V and 0 from J, leaving 8 bases between them. Germline assignment: CDR1 MNHEY and CDR2 SMNVEV (reference sequence). The CDR3 is made up of 15 amino acids. CDR3: CASSLSAGDQETQYF. CDR3 sequence (DNA): TGTGCCAGCAGTTTATCTGCAGGGGACCAAGAGACCCAGTACTTC.

This clone was detected only a few times. This chain joins TRBV21-1 and TRBJ1-5. TRBV21-1 is flagged as a pseudogene. The CDR3 loop spans 14 amino acids. This CDR3 reads CASSKEGGDQPQHF. In nucleotides, the CDR3 is TGTGCCAGCAGCAAGGAAGGGGGGGATCAGCCCCAGCATTTT.

V and J are TRBV5-1 and TRBJ1-6; 7 bases align to TRBD1. This CDR3 spans 14 amino acids. CDR1 is SGHRS, CDR2 YFSETQ, per germline. J was trimmed by 6 bases and V by 3 bases; bases with no gene match: 3. The CDR3 here is CASSWGQTNSPLHF. CDR3 DNA sequence: TGCGCCAGCAGCTGGGGACAGACTAATTCACCCCTCCACTTT.

There are a few counts of this clone. The genes are TRBV3-1 (or the pseudogene TRBV3-2) and TRBJ2-3; 8 bases line up with TRBD2. With 1 base clipped from V and 6 bases from J, the junction kept 3 bases outside the gene matches. The length of the CDR3 is 14 residues. Germline V gene sequence: CDR1 LGHDT, CDR2 YNNKEL (reference sequence). The CDR3: CASSQAGGSDTQYF. CDR3 DNA: TGTGCCAGCAGCCAAGCGGGGGGGTCTGATACGCAGTATTTT.

The V and J genes are TRBV28 and TRBJ2-7; D is possibly TRBD1 (5 bases). The length of the CDR3 is 13 residues. The germline V and J ends were trimmed by 2 bases and 5 bases, with 10 bases remaining between them. In germline, CDR1 is MDHEN, CDR2 SYDVKM. This CDR3 reads CASSLGRGHEQYV. The CDR3 coding sequence is TGTGCCAGCAGTTTAGGAAGGGGCCACGAGCAGTACGTC.

This clone was observed once. This chain uses TRBV11-2 with TRBJ1-2; D possibly corresponds to TRBD1 (6 bases). The CDR3 spans 13 residues. V was trimmed by 5 bases and J by 4 bases, leaving 11 bases between them. Germline V lookup: CDR1 SGHAT, CDR2 FQNNGV. The CDR3 reads CASSRTAFYGYTF. CDR3 coding DNA: TGTGCCAGCAGCCGGACAGCGTTCTATGGCTACACCTTC.